The sequence of this T cell receptor (beta chain) was determined in a study of cytomegalovirus exposure and HLA in healthy donors. Study-wide background: Out of 150 million to 200 million T cells, an earlier analysis found around 110 million unique TCR beta sequences in total. Study-wide findings and caveats: In a later analysis, most CMV-associated TCR beta chains appeared HLA-restricted. Cytomegalovirus association was assigned to about 150 TCR beta chains. A later analysis found TCR association rates differed by HLA locus, highest for DRB1 and lowest for HLA-C.

CDR1 and CDR2 from the germline V gene are LGHNA and YSLEER. After removal of 5 bases from V and 8 bases from J, the junction contained 6 bases not matched to a gene. CDR3 length: 13 residues. Of note for this clone: Its specificity is unknown.

13 Jbeta primers and 60 Vbeta primers were used for the PCR. Libraries were prepared by immunoSEQ multiplex PCR; TCRdb keeps only in-frame clonotypes and omits some of them. The sample holds 99,000 or so clones; over 12% are singletons and the top ten take over 0.8%. The TCR was taken from a female donor in good health and CMV-seronegative. The sample was PBMCs. The chain employs TRBV4-3 and TRBJ1-1; 9 nucleotides align to TRBD1. Written as DNA, the CDR3 is TGCGCCAGCAGCACCACAGGGGGCGAGGAAGCTTTCTTT. Amino acid sequence: CASSTTGGEEAFF.